The clone carrying this TCR beta chain was detected many times. Antigen unknown. These data belong to a study of T cells after posttransplantation cyclophosphamide. Overall study findings and caveats: Later blood repertoires were often dominated by clones from the donor CD8+ memory compartment. Tissue-infiltrating T cells from skin or gut overlapped little with blood T cells.

The protocol was immunoSEQ multiplex PCR, while the TCRdb copy is restricted to in-frame clones and leaves out a portion. The repertoire consists of roughly 15,000 clones, none detected only once. A marrow graft followed busulfan-fludarabine conditioning, with cyclophosphamide on days +3 and +4. Germline lookup yields CDR1 SGHRS and CDR2 YFSETQ. The CDR3 runs to 16 residues. V was clipped by 4 bases and J by 1 base, with 14 bases between them. This clonotype was obtained from a female patient aged 40-50 years who received an allogeneic stem cell transplant from a related donor, was CMV-positive, and had no GVHD. Some T cells may be the graft donor's. This chain connects TRBV5-1 to TRBJ2-2; the D gene is possibly TRBD2 (6 bases). Sequenced here: PBMCs, sampled 1,000 to 1,200 days after allogeneic stem cell transplant with posttransplant cyclophosphamide. The CDR3 DNA reads TGCGCCAGCAGCCCGGGAGAGCGAGAGAACACCGGGGAGCTGTTTTTT. Its protein is CASSPGERENTGELFF.